A selection of T cell receptor beta chains follows, all from one sample in a study of blood T cell repertoires in COVID-19. TCRdb's copy holds only in-frame clones and misses some; the assay was immunoSEQ multiplex PCR. The sample consists of roughly 260,000 clones, roughly 85% of them appearing once. Specimen: PBMCs or T cells enriched from blood (not recorded which). The receptors were sampled from a woman aged 40 to 49 who had been exposed to COVID-19. The CDR3 runs from the conserved cysteine through the conserved F or W. D genes are given only for firm matches.

>TRBJ1-1|NA|TRBV19
TGTGCCAGTAGTATAGCCCCAGGTATGAACACTGAAGCTTTCTTT
CASSIAPGMNTEAFF
>TRBJ2-7|NA|TRBV5-5
TGTGCCAGCAGCTGGTACGACAGCACCCTCTACGAGCAGTACTTC
CASSWYDSTLYEQYF
>TRBJ2-1|TRBD1|TRBV14
TGTGCCAGCACCTTCGGACAGGGAAGTTACAATGAGCAGTTCTTC
CASTFGQGSYNEQFF
>TRBJ1-2|NA|TRBV30
TGTGCCTGGAGTCCGGAGAACTATGGCTACACCTTC
CAWSPENYGYTF
>TRBJ2-5|NA|TRBV7-9
TGTGCCAGCAGCATTCTGACAGTCCAAGAGACCCAGTACTTC
CASSILTVQETQYF
>TRBJ2-3|NA|TRBV7-2
TGTGCCAGCAGTCCGGGGACTCCCGCAGATACGCAGTATTTT
CASSPGTPADTQYF
>TRBJ1-5|TRBD1|TRBV18
TGTGCCAGCTCTCTTGGGACAGACAAATATCAGCCCCAGCATTTT
CASSLGTDKYQPQHF
>TRBJ1-1|TRBD1|TRBV24-1
TGTGCCACCAGTGATTTGCAGGGGACAGGGTCCTGGATGTACACTGAAGCTTTCTTT
CATSDLQGTGSWMYTEAFF
>TRBJ2-5|TRBD1|TRBV5-4
TGTGCCAGCAGCTTGGGGGGACAGCTCGGGGAGACCCAGTACTTC
CASSLGGQLGETQYF
>TRBJ1-1|NA|TRBV25-1
TGTGCCAGCAGTGGCCATAGAGGGAGGGACGGTGGGACTGAAGCTTTCTTT
CASSGHRGRDGGTEAFF